One sample yielded the 26 T cell receptor beta chains listed below, sequenced in a study of PD-L1 blockade in urothelial cancer. The time point denotes: peripheral blood 6 weeks after treatment start. The data were produced by immunoSEQ multiplex PCR, yet TCRdb's version contains in-frame clones alone and is incomplete. The sample has more than 60,000 clones; about 88% are singletons. The source material was PBMCs, sampled around atezolizumab (anti-PD-L1) treatment. These receptors were collected from a man in his 60s with urothelial cancer.

The CDR3 protein is CASRSPGSGSGNTIYF. The CDR3 DNA follows: TGTGCCAGCAGGAGTCCAGGCTCAGGGTCTGGAAACACCATATATTTT. The chain is built from TRBV28 and TRBJ1-3, with TRBD1 as a possible D gene (5 bases). V shed 6 bases and J shed 1 base, with 16 bases lying between them. The germline V gene has CDR1 MDHEN and CDR2 SYDVKM. The CDR3 runs 16 residues.

The chain combines TRBV28 with TRBJ2-5; TRBD1 might be the D (5 bases). The CDR3 is 15 amino acids. Germline loops: CDR1 MDHEN, CDR2 SYDVKM. V was clipped by 5 bases and J by 0 bases, with 13 bases between them. CDR3 in DNA: TGTGCCAGCAGTACCCTAGACAGCTACCAAGAGACCCAGTACTTC. It is translated as CASSTLDSYQETQYF.

The chain has TRBV19 and TRBJ1-2, with TRBD1 matching over 7 bases. Trimming took 5 bases from V and 7 from J; bases not matched to a gene: 13. Germline V gene data show CDR1 as LNHDA and CDR2 as SQIVND (reference sequence). The CDR3 has 15 amino acids. The CDR3 loop reads CASSPTPPGGRGYTF. CDR3 bases: TGTGCCAGTAGTCCCACCCCGCCAGGGGGTCGTGGCTACACCTTC.

This chain connects TRBV28 to TRBJ2-1; 9 bases align to TRBD1. Germline V CDR1 and CDR2: MDHEN, SYDVKM. V lost 7 bases and J lost 7; bases outside the gene matches: 5. This CDR3 comprises 13 residues. CDR3 in DNA: TGTGCCAGCACCCTGGGACAGGGTAATGAGCAGTTCTTC. Its protein product is CASTLGQGNEQFF.

The V gene is TRBV5-8, the J gene TRBJ2-5; 7 bases fit TRBD1. The length of the CDR3 is 13 residues. V lost 5 bases, J lost 5 bases, and 6 bases stayed unmatched. CDR1 is SGHTS and CDR2 is YDEGEE in the germline V gene. The CDR3 spells CASRWTGLETQYF. The CDR3 DNA reads as TGTGCCAGCAGATGGACAGGCCTCGAGACCCAGTACTTC.

This clone was picked up a small number of times. The rearrangement links TRBV7-9 to TRBJ2-1; TRBD2 agrees at 9 bases. The ends lost 5 bases at V and 15 bases at J; junction bases unmatched: 11. Germline V gene data show CDR1 as SEHNR and CDR2 as FQNEAQ (reference sequence). This CDR3 is 13 amino acids long. DNA for the CDR3: TGTGCCAGCAGCCCTAGCGTTAGCGGGAGTATGTTCTTC. Amino acids: CASSPSVSGSMFF. The variable domain in full, completed from reference TRBV7-9 and TRBJ2-1, reads DTGVSQNPRHKITKRGQNVTFRCDPISEHNRLYWYRQTLGQGPEFLTYFQNEAQLEKSRLLSDRFSAERPKGSFSTLEIQRTEQGDSAMYLCASSPSVSGSMFFGPGTRLTVL.

This clone was seen a handful of times. The CDR3 DNA is TGTGCCAGTAGTTATGGACAGGGGCAGCCCCAGCATTTT. It codes for CASSYGQGQPQHF. V is TRBV19 and J is TRBJ1-5, with 9 bases aligning to TRBD1. The germline gives CDR1 LNHDA, CDR2 SQIVND (reference sequence). The CDR3 extends over 13 amino acids. V shed 5 bases and J 7 bases; nucleotides not matched to a gene: 3.

This rearrangement joins TRBV14 to TRBJ2-1; D is perhaps TRBD2 (5 bases). This CDR3 comprises 17 residues. Germline lookup yields CDR1 SGHDN and CDR2 FVKESK. Trimming stripped 3 bases from V and 3 bases from J, with 18 bases between. CDR3 sequence (DNA): TGTGCCAGCAGCCAGATTTTAGGGAGCGGAGTCTACAATGAGCAGTTCTTC. It specifies CASSQILGSGVYNEQFF.

This clone was recorded once. The J gene is TRBJ1-1, the V gene TRBV9; D unclear. The CDR3 is made up of 15 amino acids. Germline V gene data show CDR1 as SGDLS and CDR2 as YYNGEE. V lost 0 bases and J 3 bases, leaving 12 bases between the germline ends. The CDR3 sequence is CASSVDEALYTEAFF. The CDR3 DNA reads TGTGCCAGCAGCGTAGATGAGGCCCTCTACACTGAAGCTTTCTTT.

A single count supports this clone. The chain employs TRBV5-1 and TRBJ2-7, with TRBD1 matching 7 bases. CDR1 is SGHRS and CDR2 is YFSETQ in the germline V gene. The CDR3 is 18 amino acids. The V segment lost 0 bases and the J segment 0 bases; nucleotides outside the gene matches: 12. DNA for the CDR3: TGCGCCAGCAGCTTGGGTCCTCGGACAGGATCTTTCTCCTACGAGCAGTACTTC. It codes for CASSLGPRTGSFSYEQYF. Supplemented by reference TRBV5-1 and TRBJ2-7, the full variable domain reads KAGVTQTPRYLIKTRGQQVTLSCSPISGHRSVSWYQQTPGQGLQFLFEYFSETQRNKGNFPGRFSGRQFSNSRSEMNVSTLELGDSALYLCASSLGPRTGSFSYEQYFGPGTRLTVT.

The chain carries TRBV6-1 and TRBJ2-7, with TRBD2 as a possible D gene (5 bases). The CDR3 runs 14 residues. CDR1 MNHNS and CDR2 SASEGT come from the germline V gene. V gave up 6 bases and J gave up 1 base, with 13 bases separating them. In DNA form, the CDR3 reads TGTGCCAGCAGGAACACCGGGAAATCCTACGAGCAGTACTTC. This sequence encodes CASRNTGKSYEQYF.

CDR3 amino acids: CASSAQGYSNQPQHF. The DNA for the CDR3 is TGTGCCAGCAGTGCACAGGGATATAGCAATCAGCCCCAGCATTTT. The chain links TRBV6-5 to TRBJ1-5; D might be TRBD1 (6 bases). CDR3 length: 15 residues. V shed 5 bases and J shed 0 bases, with 11 bases lying between them. CDR1 and CDR2 (germline): MNHEY, SVGAGI.

The rearrangement links TRBV7-9 to TRBJ2-3; D is uncertain. V lost 2 bases and J lost 0, with 9 bases in between. There are 15 residues in the CDR3. CDR1 is SEHNR, CDR2 FQNEAQ, per germline (reference sequence). The CDR3 DNA is TGTGCCAGCAGCTTATCGAGTTCTAGCACAGATACGCAGTATTTT. Protein sequence: CASSLSSSSTDTQYF.

The rearrangement links TRBV5-1 to TRBJ1-2, with 7 nucleotides matching TRBD1. This CDR3 has 17 residues. The V segment lost 0 bases and the J segment 5 bases; nucleotides outside the gene matches: 13. The germline gives CDR1 SGHRS, CDR2 YFSETQ. DNA of the CDR3: TGCGCCAGCAGCTTGGGTGGACCCTATACAGGGGAATATGGCTACACCTTC. As protein: CASSLGGPYTGEYGYTF.

The V and J genes are TRBV6-1 and TRBJ1-6; a possible D gene is TRBD1 (6 bases). CDR1 MNHNS and CDR2 SASEGT come from the germline V gene. The CDR3 extends over 16 amino acids. Trimming shortened V by 2 bases and J by 8 bases, and 16 bases separated the two germline ends. CDR3 amino acids: CASSERLGAGDSPLHF. For the CDR3, the DNA is TGTGCCAGCAGTGAAAGGTTGGGGGCCGGGGATTCACCCCTCCACTTT.

This clone was seen once. This chain links TRBV7-3 with TRBJ2-3; TRBD2 might be the D (5 bases). V gave up 3 bases and J gave up 3 bases, with 7 bases separating them. Per germline, CDR1 SGHTA and CDR2 FQGTGA. The CDR3 runs 13 residues. This CDR3 is CASSFRGTDTQYF. The CDR3, as DNA: TGTGCCAGCAGCTTTCGCGGGACAGATACGCAGTATTTT.

The chain has TRBV30 and TRBJ2-7, with a tentative D call TRBD1 (6 bases). The CDR3 runs 13 residues. Germline values: CDR1 GTSNPN, CDR2 SVGIG (reference sequence). Trimming left V 2 bases short and J 7 bases short, with 15 bases between. Here the CDR3 reads CAWSWGQASEQYF. The CDR3 nucleotides read TGTGCCTGGAGTTGGGGGCAGGCGAGTGAGCAGTACTTC.

The chain carries TRBV4-3 and TRBJ2-3; TRBD2 aligns across 14 bases. Germline V gene data show CDR1 as LGHNA and CDR2 as YSLEER. The V and J ends lost 1 base and 1 base, in that order; junction bases with no gene match: 7. The CDR3 has 19 residues. The CDR3 bases are TGCGCCAGCAGCCAAGTGACGGGACTAGCGGGAGCGGGCACAGATACGCAGTATTTT. It is translated as CASSQVTGLAGAGTDTQYF.

The rearrangement links TRBV11-3 to TRBJ2-3, with TRBD2 matching 13 bases. Germline V CDR1 and CDR2: SGHNT, YENEEA. CDR3 size: 16 residues. Losses at the gene ends were 4 bases for V and 6 bases for J; bases not matched to a gene: 7. DNA for the CDR3: TGTGCCAGCAGCTCGGGACTAGCGGGGCCCTGGGATACGCAGTATTTT. Protein product: CASSSGLAGPWDTQYF.

The J gene is TRBJ1-2, the V gene TRBV18; tentatively, D is TRBD1 (5 bases). The CDR3 totals 16 residues. The V and J ends lost 6 bases and 3 bases respectively, with 20 bases between them. From germline, CDR1 is KGHSH and CDR2 LQKENI. The CDR3 region has the DNA TGTGCCAGCTCTCACCTCGGTCCGGGGGAGGACTATGGCTACACCTTC. It translates to CASSHLGPGEDYGYTF. Together with reference TRBV18 and TRBJ1-2, the CDR3 gives the full variable domain: NAGVMQNPRHLVRRRGQEARLRCSPMKGHSHVYWYRQLPEEGLKFMVYLQKENIIDESGMPKERFSAEFPKEGPSILRIQQVVRGDSAAYFCASSHLGPGEDYGYTFGSGTRLTVV.

This clone was observed a single time. V usage is TRBV10-1 and J usage is TRBJ2-7; tentative D call: TRBD1 (6 bases). The V end lost 5 bases, the J end lost 2 bases, and 10 bases lay between the germline ends. Germline V gene lookup returns CDR1 WNHNN and CDR2 SYGVQD (reference sequence). The CDR3 spans 13 residues. The CDR3 DNA reads TGCGCCAGCAGTCCCGGGACAACCTACGAGCAGTACTTC. Translation gives CASSPGTTYEQYF.

This rearrangement joins TRBV5-1 to TRBJ2-2, with D perhaps matching TRBD2 (5 bases). V was pared by 3 bases and J by 7 bases, with 13 bases between. There are 14 residues in the CDR3. Germline V gene lookup returns CDR1 SGHRS and CDR2 YFSETQ. The CDR3 reads CASSSEGVVGELFF. CDR3 DNA: TGCGCCAGCAGCTCAGAGGGAGTTGTCGGGGAGCTGTTTTTT. The complete variable domain, with remaining parts taken from reference TRBV5-1 and TRBJ2-2, reads KAGVTQTPRYLIKTRGQQVTLSCSPISGHRSVSWYQQTPGQGLQFLFEYFSETQRNKGNFPGRFSGRQFSNSRSEMNVSTLELGDSALYLCASSSEGVVGELFFGEGSRLTVL.

The rearrangement uses TRBV29-1 and TRBJ1-1; 7 bases agree with TRBD1. CDR3 length: 11 amino acids. Germline CDR1 reads SQVTM; CDR2 reads ANQGSEA. Trimming took 5 bases from V and 7 from J; bases not matched to a gene: 4. CDR3 region: CSVLTGVEAFF. Written as DNA, the CDR3 is TGCAGCGTTCTTACAGGGGTTGAAGCTTTCTTT.

This chain links TRBV7-8 with TRBJ2-5, with 9 bases aligning to TRBD2. Germline V gene lookup returns CDR1 SGHVS and CDR2 FQNEAQ. The CDR3 totals 17 residues. V gave up 7 bases and J gave up 5 bases; unmatched junction bases: 17. CDR3 protein: CASTLGGGRAGSETQYF. CDR3 in DNA: TGTGCCAGCACCCTGGGCGGCGGGAGGGCAGGTTCGGAGACCCAGTACTTC.

This clone was counted once. V usage is TRBV5-1 and J usage is TRBJ2-3; TRBD1 is a possible D gene (5 bases). This CDR3 spans 14 amino acids. The V and J ends lost 7 bases and 2 bases respectively, with 14 bases between them. The germline gives CDR1 SGHRS, CDR2 YFSETQ. This chain's CDR3 is CASFRGQATDTQYF. The CDR3 bases are TGCGCCAGCTTCCGTGGACAAGCCACAGATACGCAGTATTTT.

The chain has TRBV2 and TRBJ1-4; unclear D gene. The ends were cut back, 6 bases at V and 7 bases at J, with 18 bases in the middle. Looked up from germline, CDR1 is SNHLY and CDR2 is FYNNEI. This CDR3 is 15 amino acids long. CDR3 amino acids: CASRKRPVGGEKLFF. The CDR3 bases are TGTGCCAGCAGGAAACGACCGGTAGGAGGTGAAAAACTGTTTTTT.